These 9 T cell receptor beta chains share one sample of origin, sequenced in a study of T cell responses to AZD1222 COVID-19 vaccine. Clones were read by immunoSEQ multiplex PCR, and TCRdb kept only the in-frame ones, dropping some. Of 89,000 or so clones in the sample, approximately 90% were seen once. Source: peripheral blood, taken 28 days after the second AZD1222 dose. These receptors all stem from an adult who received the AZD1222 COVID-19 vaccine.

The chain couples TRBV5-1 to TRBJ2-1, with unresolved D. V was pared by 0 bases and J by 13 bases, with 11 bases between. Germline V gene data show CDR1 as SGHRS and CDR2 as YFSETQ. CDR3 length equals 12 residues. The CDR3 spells CASSLGEAAQFF. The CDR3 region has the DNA TGCGCCAGCAGCTTGGGAGAGGCAGCCCAGTTCTTC.

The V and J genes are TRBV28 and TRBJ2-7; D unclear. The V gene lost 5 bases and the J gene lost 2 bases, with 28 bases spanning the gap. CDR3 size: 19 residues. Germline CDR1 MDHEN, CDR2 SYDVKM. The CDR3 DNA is TGTGCCAGCAGTCCTTTGGTTCTTATAACGTTTATTCGGACCTACGAGCAGTACTTC. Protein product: CASSPLVLITFIRTYEQYF.

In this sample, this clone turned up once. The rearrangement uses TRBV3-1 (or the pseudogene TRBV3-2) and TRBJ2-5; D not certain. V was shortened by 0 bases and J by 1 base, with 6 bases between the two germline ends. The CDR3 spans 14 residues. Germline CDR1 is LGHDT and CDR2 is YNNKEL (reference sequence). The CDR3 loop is CASSQDYSQETQYF. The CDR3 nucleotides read TGTGCCAGCAGCCAAGATTACAGCCAAGAGACCCAGTACTTC.

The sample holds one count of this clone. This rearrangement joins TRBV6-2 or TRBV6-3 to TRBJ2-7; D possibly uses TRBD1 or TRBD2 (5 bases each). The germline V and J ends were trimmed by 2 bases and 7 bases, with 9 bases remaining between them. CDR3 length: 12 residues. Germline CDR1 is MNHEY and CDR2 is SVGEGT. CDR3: CASSYVWGEQYF. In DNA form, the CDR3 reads TGTGCCAGCAGTTACGTCTGGGGGGAGCAGTACTTC.

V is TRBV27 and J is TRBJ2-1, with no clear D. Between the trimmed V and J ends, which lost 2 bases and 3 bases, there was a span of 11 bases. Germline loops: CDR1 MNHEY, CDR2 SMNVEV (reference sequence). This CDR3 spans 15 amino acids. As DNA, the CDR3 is TGTGCCAGCAGTTTAGTCCCGATTGGCTACAATGAGCAGTTCTTC. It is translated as CASSLVPIGYNEQFF.

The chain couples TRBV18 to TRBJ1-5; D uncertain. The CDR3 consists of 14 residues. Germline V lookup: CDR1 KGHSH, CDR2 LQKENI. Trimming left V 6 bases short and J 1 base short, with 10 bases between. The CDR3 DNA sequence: TGTGCCAGCTCGCGAGACTCGAGCAATCAGCCCCAGCATTTT. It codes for CASSRDSSNQPQHF.

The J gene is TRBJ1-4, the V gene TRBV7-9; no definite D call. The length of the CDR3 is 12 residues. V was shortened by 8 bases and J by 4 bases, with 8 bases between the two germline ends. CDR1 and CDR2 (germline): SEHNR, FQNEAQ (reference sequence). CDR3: CASGRINEKLFF. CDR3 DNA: TGTGCCAGCGGACGGATTAATGAAAAACTGTTTTTT.

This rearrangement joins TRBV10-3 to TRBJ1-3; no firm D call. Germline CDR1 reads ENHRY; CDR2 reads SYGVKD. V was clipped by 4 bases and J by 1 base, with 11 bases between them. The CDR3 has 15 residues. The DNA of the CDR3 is TGTGCCATCAGTGGAGGAGATCTATCTGGAAACACCATATATTTT. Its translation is CAISGGDLSGNTIYF.

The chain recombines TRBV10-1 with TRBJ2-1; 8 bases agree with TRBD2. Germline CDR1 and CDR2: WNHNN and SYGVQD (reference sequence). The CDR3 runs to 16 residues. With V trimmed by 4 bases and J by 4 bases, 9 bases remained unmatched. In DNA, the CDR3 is TGCGCCAGCAGTGGGTCCAGCGGGGGCCTTTACAATGAGCAGTTCTTC. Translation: CASSGSSGGLYNEQFF.